This T cell receptor beta chain appears in the sequencing data of a study of shared clonotypes between healthy human individuals. Profiling relied on immunoSEQ multiplex PCR, and the TCRdb table lists in-frame clones only, not all of them. The sample includes millions of clones, more than 80% seen only once; the top ten take about 0.39%. The sequencing input was naive CD4+ T cells from PBMCs. Subset of the sample: CD45RA+ positively selected. The clonotype was recovered from a man aged 18 to 30 in good health. Some clones in this sample may be carry-over from other donors' samples.

The CDR3 DNA follows: TGTGCCAGCAGCGGACGGCCTGAGGACGAGCAGTACTTC. It yields the protein CASSGRPEDEQYF. The chain recombines TRBV6-1 with TRBJ2-7; D remains unclear. The CDR3 is made up of 13 amino acids. Germline loops: CDR1 MNHNS, CDR2 SASEGT. Trimming left V 6 bases short and J 5 bases short, with 14 bases between.